These 25 T cell receptor beta chains came from one sample sequenced in a study of blood T cell repertoires in COVID-19. The assay was immunoSEQ multiplex PCR, and TCRdb's table has in-frame clones only and misses some. The data contain approximately 280,000 clones, around 88% of them singletons. Sequencing was performed on peripheral blood. The receptors derive from a man in his forties with acute or convalescent COVID-19.

This rearrangement joins TRBV2 to TRBJ2-7, with 8 bases aligning to TRBD1. The CDR3 has 14 residues. J gave up 7 bases and V 6 bases, and 11 bases lay outside the gene matches. CDR1 and CDR2 from the germline V gene are SNHLY and FYNNEI. CDR3 nucleotide sequence: TGTGCCAGCAGGACAGGGGAAATATTCAGGGAGCAGTACTTC. Protein sequence: CASRTGEIFREQYF.

The chain employs TRBV6-5 and TRBJ2-5, with D unclear. The CDR3 spans 13 residues. V shed 11 bases and J shed 7 bases, with 20 bases lying between them. Germline values: CDR1 MNHEY, CDR2 SVGAGI. The CDR3, as DNA: TGTGCCGTGTCAGGCTCCTTGGGTCGGACCCAGTACTTC. The encoded protein is CAVSGSLGRTQYF.

V is TRBV2 and J is TRBJ1-2; 7 bases are shared with TRBD1. Germline assignment: CDR1 SNHLY and CDR2 FYNNEI. The length of the CDR3 is 14 residues. The V gene end was trimmed by 6 bases and the J gene end by 8 bases; junction bases not matched to a gene: 12. The chain's CDR3 is CASSFLSGGRGYTF. The CDR3 nucleotides read TGTGCCAGCAGCTTCCTCTCAGGGGGTCGGGGCTACACCTTC.

The chain carries TRBV6-5 and TRBJ1-2; D is possibly TRBD1 (5 bases). Germline V gene data show CDR1 as MNHEY and CDR2 as SVGAGI. This CDR3 is 14 amino acids long. Between the trimmed V and J ends, which lost 5 bases and 4 bases, there was a span of 14 bases. In DNA, the CDR3 is TGTGCCAGCAGTCCTACTTCAAGGGGCTATGGCTACACCTTC. Translated, it gives CASSPTSRGYGYTF.

The chain has TRBV9 and TRBJ1-1; D not certain. V was cut by 7 bases and J by 2 bases, with 6 bases left in between. In germline, CDR1 is SGDLS, CDR2 YYNGEE. This CDR3 is 11 amino acids long. As DNA, the CDR3 is TGTGCCAGCGGAGGAAACACTGAAGCTTTCTTT. Translating gives CASGGNTEAFF.

The rearrangement links TRBV9 to TRBJ2-2; 10 bases are shared with TRBD1. CDR1 is SGDLS and CDR2 is YYNGEE in the germline V gene. After removal of 3 bases from V and 0 bases from J, the junction contained 11 bases not matched to a gene. The CDR3 length is 19 residues. The CDR3 DNA reads as TGTGCCAGCAGCGGACCGACAGGGGGCTTTTCTACGAACACCGGGGAGCTGTTTTTT. Translation: CASSGPTGGFSTNTGELFF. The full variable domain, in which reference TRBV9 and TRBJ2-2 provide the parts outside the CDR3, is DSGVTQTPKHLITATGQRVTLRCSPRSGDLSVYWYQQSLDQGLQFLIQYYNGEERAKGNILERFSAQQFPDLHSELNLSSLELGDSALYFCASSGPTGGFSTNTGELFFGEGSRLTVL.

This chain uses TRBV5-1 with TRBJ1-1; no definite D call. The CDR3 is made up of 15 amino acids. V lost 4 bases and J lost 1, with 14 bases in between. The germline V gene encodes CDR1 SGHRS and CDR2 YFSETQ. The CDR3 bases are TGCGCCAGCAGCCCCCTTTCTTCAGGGAACACTGAAGCTTTCTTT. Translation: CASSPLSSGNTEAFF. The full variable domain, in which reference TRBV5-1 and TRBJ1-1 provide the parts outside the CDR3, is KAGVTQTPRYLIKTRGQQVTLSCSPISGHRSVSWYQQTPGQGLQFLFEYFSETQRNKGNFPGRFSGRQFSNSRSEMNVSTLELGDSALYLCASSPLSSGNTEAFFGQGTRLTVV.

The chain links TRBV6-5 to TRBJ1-5; TRBD1 might be the D (6 bases). The CDR3 runs to 14 residues. Germline V gene lookup returns CDR1 MNHEY and CDR2 SVGAGI. With 6 bases removed from V and 2 bases from J, the gap between germline ends came to 11 bases. CDR3 nucleotides: TGTGCCAGCAGCCCGACAGGTCGCAATCAGCCCCAGCATTTT. It encodes CASSPTGRNQPQHF.

The chain combines TRBV7-9 with TRBJ2-7; TRBD2 is a possible D gene (5 bases). Germline CDR1 reads SEHNR; CDR2 reads FQNEAQ (reference sequence). The CDR3 spans 16 residues. The ends were cut back, 3 bases at V and 0 bases at J, with 15 bases in the middle. CDR3 in DNA: TGTGCCAGCAGCTTTGGGTCGACTACGAGCTCCTACGAGCAGTACTTC. Encoded protein: CASSFGSTTSSYEQYF.

The genes are TRBV5-4 and TRBJ2-7; 14 nucleotides align to TRBD2. The ends lost 4 bases at V and 7 bases at J; junction bases unmatched: 7. This CDR3 is built from 15 residues. CDR1 and CDR2 (germline): SGHNT, YYREEE (reference sequence). In DNA form, the CDR3 reads TGTGCCAGCAGCGACCCGACTAGCGGGGGGGAAGAGCAGTACTTC. Encoded protein: CASSDPTSGGEEQYF.

The chain is built from TRBV5-4 and TRBJ2-7; 7 nucleotides match TRBD1. The V segment lost 4 bases and the J segment 5 bases; nucleotides outside the gene matches: 12. This CDR3 is built from 15 residues. Germline CDR1 reads SGHNT; CDR2 reads YYREEE (reference sequence). The CDR3 coding sequence is TGTGCCAGCAGCCCACGAGGGGGCCTGATCGACGAGCAGTACTTC. This codes for CASSPRGGLIDEQYF.

This chain connects TRBV19 to TRBJ2-3; TRBD2 aligns across 10 bases. Trimming removed 9 bases from V and 7 bases from J; junction bases left unmatched: 13. Germline CDR1 and CDR2: LNHDA and SQIVND (reference sequence). The CDR3 has 15 amino acids. The CDR3 bases are TGTGCCAGCGCTAGGGAGCGGGGGGGTTCAAATACGCAGTATTTT. Translated, it gives CASARERGGSNTQYF. Full variable domain (rest looked up from reference TRBV19 and TRBJ2-3): DGGITQSPKYLFRKEGQNVTLSCEQNLNHDAMYWYRQDPGQGLRLIYYSQIVNDFQKGDIAEGYSVSREKKESFPLTVTSAQKNPTAFYLCASARERGGSNTQYFGPGTRLTVL.

The rearrangement links TRBV6-1 to TRBJ1-1; maybe TRBD1 (5 bases). This CDR3 is built from 15 residues. Trimming stripped 3 bases from V and 4 bases from J, with 15 bases between. Germline CDR1 MNHNS, CDR2 SASEGT. CDR3 loop: CASSDSGKFGTEAFF. CDR3 nucleotide sequence: TGTGCCAGCAGTGATTCAGGGAAATTTGGCACTGAAGCTTTCTTT.

The CDR3 DNA reads as TGTGCCAGCACCCCAATTCGGGCAGGGGTCACAGATACGCAGTATTTT. Translation gives CASTPIRAGVTDTQYF. This sequence joins TRBV2 and TRBJ2-3, with D tentatively TRBD1 (6 bases). The CDR3 is made up of 16 amino acids. V was cut by 7 bases and J by 2 bases, with 19 bases left in between. Germline CDR1 reads SNHLY; CDR2 reads FYNNEI. The variable domain in full, completed from reference TRBV2 and TRBJ2-3, reads EPEVTQTPSHQVTQMGQEVILRCVPISNHLYFYWYRQILGQKVEFLVSFYNNEISEKSEIFDDQFSVERPDGSNFTLKIRSTKLEDSAMYFCASTPIRAGVTDTQYFGPGTRLTVL.

The V gene is TRBV12-3 or TRBV12-4, the J gene TRBJ1-2, with 7 bases identical to TRBD1. The CDR3 length is 13 residues. Trimming cost V 5 bases and J 7 bases; bases outside gene matches: 7. The CDR3 coding sequence is TGTGCCAGCAGTCCGACAGGGACTGGTGGCTACACCTTC. Its protein product is CASSPTGTGGYTF.

The chain carries TRBV7-9 and TRBJ1-2; 8 bases match TRBD1. Per the germline V gene, CDR1 is SEHNR and CDR2 is FQNEAQ (reference sequence). Germline trimming cut 5 bases from V and 4 bases from J; bases unmatched to any gene: 6. CDR3 size: 14 residues. The CDR3 DNA sequence: TGTGCCAGCAGCCCACGACAGGGGACCTATGGCTACACCTTC. This sequence encodes CASSPRQGTYGYTF.

The rearrangement joins TRBV3-1 (or the pseudogene TRBV3-2) to TRBJ2-3, with 12 bases lining up with TRBD2. CDR1 is LGHDT and CDR2 is YNNKEL in the germline V gene (reference sequence). V shed 4 bases and J 0 bases; nucleotides not matched to a gene: 14. The CDR3 sequence is 20 residues long. Here the CDR3 DNA reads TGTGCCAGCAGCCGAGGACTAGCGGGGAAATCTTTCCTCAGCACAGATACGCAGTATTTT. It translates to CASSRGLAGKSFLSTDTQYF.

The chain uses TRBV3-1 (or the pseudogene TRBV3-2) and TRBJ2-2; TRBD2 agrees at 8 bases. Germline assignment: CDR1 LGHDT and CDR2 YNNKEL (reference sequence). CDR3 size: 16 residues. V dropped 5 bases and J dropped 5; count of bases not matched to a gene: 10. The chain's CDR3 is CASSSSSGGETGELFF. In nucleotides, the CDR3 is TGTGCCAGCAGCTCTTCCTCGGGAGGGGAAACCGGGGAGCTGTTTTTT.

This clone has a handful of counts. This sequence joins TRBV12-3 or TRBV12-4 and TRBJ1-5; no firm D call. The ends were cut back, 2 bases at V and 7 bases at J, with 6 bases in the middle. This CDR3 comprises 12 residues. CDR3 nucleotides: TGTGCCAGCAGTTTAATAATCCAGCCCCAGCATTTT. Protein product: CASSLIIQPQHF.

This chain links TRBV6-1 with TRBJ2-7; TRBD1 matches at 7 bases. This CDR3 region has 15 residues. V was pared by 3 bases and J by 0 bases, with 5 bases of the junction left unmatched. Germline V gene lookup returns CDR1 MNHNS and CDR2 SASEGT. The CDR3 sequence is CASSDWTGSSYEQYF. As DNA, the CDR3 is TGTGCCAGCAGTGATTGGACAGGAAGCTCCTACGAGCAGTACTTC.

J is TRBJ2-1 and V is TRBV30; perhaps TRBD1 as D (6 bases). Germline CDR1 and CDR2: GTSNPN and SVGIG (reference sequence). The CDR3 contains 11 residues. Trimming took off 4 bases at V and 10 bases at J, with 11 bases between the two ends. Here the CDR3 reads CAWMGQLEQFF. DNA for the CDR3: TGTGCCTGGATGGGACAATTGGAGCAGTTCTTC.

The chain employs TRBV4-2 and TRBJ2-7; D is ambiguous. The CDR3 is 14 residues long. Germline-derived CDR1 and CDR2 are LGHNA and YNFKEQ. V was cut by 1 base and J by 6 bases, with 13 bases left in between. CDR3 bases: TGTGCCAGCAGCCAAGCCTCCTCTATGAGCGAGCAGTACTTC. Residues: CASSQASSMSEQYF.

This rearrangement joins TRBV2 to TRBJ2-5; possibly TRBD1 for D (6 bases). Trimming cost V 3 bases and J 3 bases, with 8 bases left between them. This CDR3 comprises 13 residues. CDR1 is SNHLY and CDR2 is FYNNEI in the germline V gene. The CDR3 here is CASSDRGKETQYF. CDR3 sequence (DNA): TGTGCCAGCAGTGACAGGGGTAAAGAGACCCAGTACTTC.

Details on this clone: Other DNA sequences in this specimen translate into the identical CDR3. The V call is TRBV6-5, the J call TRBJ2-7, with 7 bases that match TRBD1. Germline V gene data show CDR1 as MNHEY and CDR2 as SVGAGI. The trim removed 9 bases at V and 2 bases at J, leaving 7 bases unmatched. The CDR3 is 13 residues long. CDR3 in amino acids: CASSRDSPYEQYF. DNA of the CDR3: TGTGCCAGTTCCCGGGACAGCCCCTACGAGCAGTACTTC.

The chain is built from TRBV4-1 and TRBJ2-3; D is possibly TRBD2 (6 bases). Trimming pared 0 bases from V and 1 base from J, leaving 8 bases between. Germline lookup yields CDR1 MGHRA and CDR2 YSYEKL. This CDR3 comprises 15 residues. CDR3 bases: TGCGCCAGCAGCCAAGAGGGACTGGGCACAGATACGCAGTATTTT. The encoded protein is CASSQEGLGTDTQYF.